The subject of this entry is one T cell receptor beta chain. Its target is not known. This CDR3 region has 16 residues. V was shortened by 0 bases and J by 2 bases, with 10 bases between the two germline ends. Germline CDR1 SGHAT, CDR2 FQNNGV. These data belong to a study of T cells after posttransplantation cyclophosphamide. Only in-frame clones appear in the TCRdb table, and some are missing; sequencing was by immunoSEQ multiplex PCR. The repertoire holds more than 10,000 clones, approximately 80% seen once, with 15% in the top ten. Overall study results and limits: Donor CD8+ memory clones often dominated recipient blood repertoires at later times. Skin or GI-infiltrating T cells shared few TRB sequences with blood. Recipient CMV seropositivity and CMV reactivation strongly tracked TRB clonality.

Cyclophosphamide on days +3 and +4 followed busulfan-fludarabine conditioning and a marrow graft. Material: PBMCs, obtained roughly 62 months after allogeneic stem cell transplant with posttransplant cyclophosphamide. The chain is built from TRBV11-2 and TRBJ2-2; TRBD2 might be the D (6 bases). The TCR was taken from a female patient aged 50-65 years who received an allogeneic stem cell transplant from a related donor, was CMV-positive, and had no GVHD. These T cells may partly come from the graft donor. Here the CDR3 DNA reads TGTGCCAGCAGCTTAGATTTAGCGGCCAACACCGGGGAGCTGTTTTTT. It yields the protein CASSLDLAANTGELFF.